These 23 T cell receptor beta chains came from one sample sequenced in a study of blood T cell repertoires in COVID-19. The data were produced by immunoSEQ multiplex PCR, yet TCRdb's version contains in-frame clones alone and is incomplete. This table has a few hundred thousand clones, roughly 82% appearing once. The sequencing sample was made of peripheral blood. All receptors derive from a woman aged 40 to 50 who had recovered from COVID-19.

The chain is built from TRBV5-4 and TRBJ2-3, with 7 bases matching TRBD2. Trimming cost V 1 base and J 4 bases; bases outside gene matches: 9. CDR3 length: 16 residues. CDR1 and CDR2 from the germline V gene are SGHNT and YYREEE (reference sequence). The CDR3 DNA follows: TGTGCCAGCAGCTTGCCTAGCGGCGAAGAGGCAGATACGCAGTATTTT. Its translation is CASSLPSGEEADTQYF.

The CDR3 here is CASSSTGTALYGYTF. In nucleotides, the CDR3 is TGTGCCAGCAGCAGCACCGGGACAGCCTTATATGGCTACACCTTC. The chain links TRBV7-9 to TRBJ1-2; 7 nucleotides agree with TRBD1. Per germline, CDR1 SEHNR and CDR2 FQNEAQ (reference sequence). V shed 5 bases, J shed 5 bases, and the junction held 11 bases outside the gene matches. This CDR3 region has 15 residues.

The rearrangement joins TRBV12-3 or TRBV12-4 to TRBJ1-5, with a tentative D call TRBD1 (5 bases). Trimming took 2 bases from V and 9 from J, leaving 8 bases between them. This CDR3 contains 12 residues. The CDR3 loop is CASSLQGLPQHF. The CDR3, as DNA: TGTGCCAGCAGTTTACAGGGACTGCCCCAGCATTTT.

This chain uses TRBV11-2 with TRBJ1-2, with a tentative D call TRBD1 (5 bases). The CDR3 loop spans 16 amino acids. The germline V gene has CDR1 SGHAT and CDR2 FQNNGV. The V end lost 4 bases, the J end lost 3 bases, and 18 bases lay between the germline ends. The CDR3 loop is CASSSLGGNLDYGYTF. DNA of the CDR3: TGTGCCAGCAGCTCTCTCGGGGGGAACTTGGACTATGGCTACACCTTC.

This clone appeared once. The chain carries TRBV4-3 and TRBJ1-5, with D perhaps TRBD1 (5 bases). Germline values: CDR1 LGHNA, CDR2 YSLEER. The CDR3 has 14 amino acids. Trimming shortened V by 2 bases and J by 5 bases, and 10 bases separated the two germline ends. The CDR3 protein is CASSQLAGDQPQHF. CDR3 sequence (DNA): TGCGCCAGCAGCCAATTGGCGGGGGATCAGCCCCAGCATTTT.

This clone was seen a handful of times. The chain uses TRBV27 and TRBJ2-5; the D gene is possibly TRBD1 (6 bases). Trimming pared 2 bases from V and 4 bases from J, leaving 8 bases between. This CDR3 has 13 amino acids. The germline gives CDR1 MNHEY, CDR2 SMNVEV (reference sequence). In DNA form, the CDR3 reads TGTGCCAGCAGTTTACTAGGGGGAGAGACCCAGTACTTC. As protein: CASSLLGGETQYF.

V and J are TRBV20-1 and TRBJ1-2; D possibly corresponds to TRBD1 (6 bases). With 6 bases removed from V and 10 bases from J, the gap between germline ends came to 15 bases. CDR3 length equals 11 residues. The V gene's germline CDR1 is DFQATT and CDR2 SNEGSKA (reference sequence). The CDR3 bases are TGCAGTGCGGACCTCGGGACACTCTACACCTTC. This gives the protein CSADLGTLYTF.

The chain recombines TRBV19 with TRBJ2-1, with TRBD1 identical over 8 bases. Germline CDR1 and CDR2: LNHDA and SQIVND (reference sequence). The CDR3 covers 15 residues. J lost 9 bases, V lost 7 bases, and 14 bases had no gene match. DNA of the CDR3: TGTGCCAGTAACCGCGGCAGGGGGCTCGTCGGTGAGCAGTTCTTC. Amino acids: CASNRGRGLVGEQFF.

The chain uses TRBV3-1 (or the pseudogene TRBV3-2) and TRBJ2-5, with D maybe TRBD1 (6 bases). Trimming removed 11 bases from V and 2 bases from J, with 21 bases in between. The germline V gene has CDR1 LGHDT and CDR2 YNNKEL (reference sequence). The CDR3 covers 15 residues. The CDR3 region has the DNA TGTGCCCCTCCTGGGTGCAGGGGATTTCAAGAGACCCAGTACTTC. It encodes CAPPGCRGFQETQYF.

The rearrangement joins TRBV29-1 to TRBJ2-7; D is unclear. Trimming cost V 4 bases and J 2 bases, with 9 bases left between them. This CDR3 has 12 residues. Germline V gene data show CDR1 as SQVTM and CDR2 as ANQGSEA. CDR3 residues: CSVGTPTYEQYF. For the CDR3, the DNA is TGCAGCGTTGGCACACCAACCTACGAGCAGTACTTC.

This rearrangement joins TRBV7-2 to TRBJ2-1, with 7 bases fitting TRBD1. Trimming removed 2 bases from V and 3 bases from J; junction bases left unmatched: 4. In germline, CDR1 is SGHTA, CDR2 FQGNSA. The CDR3 totals 15 residues. DNA for the CDR3: TGTGCCAGCAGCTTATCGGGGACAGACTACAATGAGCAGTTCTTC. Translating it yields CASSLSGTDYNEQFF.

This clone was seen more than once but under ten times. The chain is built from TRBV6-4 and TRBJ1-6; 7 positions match TRBD1. Germline CDR1 reads MRHNA; CDR2 reads SNTAGT. V lost 5 bases to trimming and J lost 5 bases; unmatched junction nucleotides: 3. This CDR3 region has 14 residues. The DNA for the CDR3 is TGTGCCAGCAGTACCGACAGGGATAATTCACCCCTCCACTTT. The encoded protein is CASSTDRDNSPLHF.

This chain links TRBV1 with TRBJ2-3; TRBD2, as called in the table, went unchecked against the DNA. TRBV1 is classified as a pseudogene. The CDR3 totals 18 residues. CDR3 in amino acids: CTSTPILAGMYGTDTQYF. CDR3 nucleotides: TGCACCAGCACCCCGATTTTAGCGGGGATGTATGGCACAGATACGCAGTATTTT.

This clone was observed once. The chain is built from TRBV9 and TRBJ2-7, with 8 bases matching TRBD1. This CDR3 spans 19 amino acids. Germline V gives CDR1 SGDLS, CDR2 YYNGEE. V lost 0 bases and J lost 2; bases outside the gene matches: 16. The CDR3 sequence: CASSVGRGTGPQKTYEQYF. As DNA, the CDR3 is TGTGCCAGCAGCGTAGGCAGGGGGACAGGCCCCCAAAAAACCTACGAGCAGTACTTC.

The V call is TRBV27, the J call TRBJ2-3; 12 bases are shared with TRBD2. In germline, CDR1 is MNHEY, CDR2 SMNVEV (reference sequence). This CDR3 has 14 amino acids. V lost 2 bases and J lost 8; bases outside the gene matches: 2. The CDR3, as DNA: TGTGCCAGCAGTTTACTAGCGGGGGGGGGTACGCAGTATTTT. Translated, it gives CASSLLAGGGTQYF.

The J gene is TRBJ1-4, the V gene TRBV6-5; maybe TRBD1 (6 bases). CDR1 MNHEY and CDR2 SVGAGI come from the germline V gene. Trimming removed 6 bases from V and 8 bases from J, with 13 bases in between. CDR3 length: 13 residues. Here the CDR3 DNA reads TGTGCCAGCAGGAGGCAGGGGTGGGAAAAACTGTTTTTT. It encodes CASRRQGWEKLFF.

This chain uses TRBV6-6 with TRBJ1-1; 9 bases line up with TRBD1. CDR1 is MNHNY and CDR2 is SVGAGI in the germline V gene (reference sequence). The trim removed 3 bases at V and 6 bases at J, leaving 5 bases unmatched. The CDR3 contains 14 residues. The CDR3, as DNA: TGTGCCAGCAGTTATACGGGACAGGGCGCTGAAGCTTTCTTT. The encoded protein is CASSYTGQGAEAFF.

This clone appeared once. V and J are TRBV10-3 and TRBJ2-7; weak D call: TRBD2 (5 bases). The germline V and J ends were trimmed by 4 bases and 2 bases, with 9 bases remaining between them. CDR3 length equals 13 residues. Germline CDR1 and CDR2: ENHRY and SYGVKD. The CDR3 loop is CAISGREPYEQYF. The CDR3 nucleotides are TGTGCCATCAGTGGAAGGGAGCCCTACGAGCAGTACTTC.

V usage is TRBV7-9 and J usage is TRBJ1-6; 7 nucleotides match TRBD1. The CDR3 has 15 residues. Germline CDR1 and CDR2: SEHNR and FQNEAQ (reference sequence). The junction had 12 bases not matched to a gene; V was cut back by 7 bases and J by 9 bases. In DNA form, the CDR3 reads TGTGCCAGCACCCAAGGCGGGACAGAAGGTTCACCCCTCCACTTT. It codes for CASTQGGTEGSPLHF. The whole variable domain, filled in from reference TRBV7-9 and TRBJ1-6, reads DTGVSQNPRHKITKRGQNVTFRCDPISEHNRLYWYRQTLGQGPEFLTYFQNEAQLEKSRLLSDRFSAERPKGSFSTLEIQRTEQGDSAMYLCASTQGGTEGSPLHFGNGTRLTVT.

The chain has TRBV10-3 and TRBJ2-2; TRBD2 might be the D (5 bases). The V gene's germline CDR1 is ENHRY and CDR2 SYGVKD. Trimming left V 6 bases short and J 5 bases short, with 19 bases between. The CDR3 is 16 amino acids. CDR3 loop: CAISVHRRPRTGELFF. The CDR3 DNA follows: TGTGCCATCAGCGTTCACCGGAGGCCGAGGACCGGGGAGCTGTTTTTT.

This chain joins TRBV5-1 and TRBJ2-1; 7 bases match TRBD1. Trimming cost V 0 bases and J 8 bases; bases outside gene matches: 2. Germline lookup yields CDR1 SGHRS and CDR2 YFSETQ. The CDR3 covers 13 residues. The CDR3 reads CASSLGQGDEQFF. Written as DNA, the CDR3 is TGCGCCAGCAGCTTGGGACAGGGCGATGAGCAGTTCTTC.

V gene TRBV29-1 combines with J gene TRBJ2-3, with 7 bases fitting TRBD1. V trimming: 8 bases; J trimming: 4 bases; junction bases outside the gene matches: 9. The germline gives CDR1 SQVTM, CDR2 ANQGSEA. This CDR3 has 13 amino acids. The CDR3 here is CSSQGRASDTQYF. The DNA of the CDR3 is TGCAGCTCACAGGGGCGGGCTTCAGATACGCAGTATTTT.

For this clone: Sequence at one end of the junction differs from germline and may be a read error. The chain joins TRBV27 to TRBJ2-7; D is uncertain. The CDR3 runs 8 residues. Germline CDR1 and CDR2: MNHEY and SMNVEV (reference sequence). The DNA of the CDR3 is TGTGCCAGCAATATGACTTATTTC. This sequence encodes CASNMTYF.